The 25 T cell receptor beta chains given below trace back to one sample, sequenced in a study of blood T cell repertoires in COVID-19. Using immunoSEQ multiplex PCR, the repertoire was profiled, and TCRdb retains in-frame clones only, with some absent. The sample records fewer than 350,000 clones, around 84% being singletons. The sequenced sample was PBMCs or T cells enriched from blood (not recorded which). The receptors originated from a woman aged 30 to 39 who had been exposed to COVID-19.

The chain uses TRBV5-6 and TRBJ2-1; possibly TRBD2 for D (5 bases). The V and J ends lost 4 bases and 10 bases respectively, with 12 bases between them. The CDR3 totals 12 residues. Germline loops: CDR1 SGHDT, CDR2 YYEEEE. CDR3 amino acids: CASSRTSSEQFF. DNA for the CDR3: TGTGCCAGCAGCCGTACTAGTAGCGAGCAGTTCTTC.

The genes are TRBV11-3 and TRBJ2-4, with 8 bases that match TRBD2. Trimming took 4 bases from V and 0 from J; bases not matched to a gene: 5. The germline CDR1 and CDR2 sequences are SGHNT and YENEEA. This CDR3 has 16 amino acids. The DNA of the CDR3 is TGTGCCAGCAGCTCCTATAGCGGGGCAGCCAAAAACATTCAGTACTTC. This encodes CASSSYSGAAKNIQYF.

The rearrangement joins TRBV27 to TRBJ1-5, with D tentatively TRBD1 (5 bases). With 2 bases removed from V and 3 bases from J, the gap between germline ends came to 11 bases. CDR3 length: 15 residues. Germline CDR1 MNHEY, CDR2 SMNVEV (reference sequence). Here the CDR3 DNA reads TGTGCCAGCAGTTTACTGGGGGGTGACAATCAGCCCCAGCATTTT. Translated, it gives CASSLLGGDNQPQHF.

The sample holds many counts of this clone. This chain links TRBV18 with TRBJ2-7, with 9 positions matching TRBD2. CDR3 size: 16 residues. J lost 0 bases, V lost 3 bases, and 6 bases had no gene match. The germline gives CDR1 KGHSH, CDR2 LQKENI. The CDR3 reads CASSPQGGGVSYEQYF. The CDR3 DNA follows: TGTGCCAGCTCACCCCAGGGCGGGGGGGTCTCCTACGAGCAGTACTTC.

The rearrangement links TRBV5-6 to TRBJ1-1; a weak D match, TRBD1 (6 bases). V was clipped by 4 bases and J by 4 bases, with 14 bases between them. Germline V gives CDR1 SGHDT, CDR2 YYEEEE. This CDR3 has 14 residues. This CDR3 is CASSVDFRGTEAFF. In DNA form, the CDR3 reads TGTGCCAGCAGCGTTGACTTCAGGGGCACTGAAGCTTTCTTT.

The chain employs TRBV5-4 and TRBJ2-1, with 14 bases lining up with TRBD2. In germline, CDR1 is SGHNT, CDR2 YYREEE (reference sequence). The CDR3 is 15 residues long. V shed 2 bases and J 6 bases; nucleotides not matched to a gene: 1. The CDR3 DNA is TGTGCCAGCAGCTTCGGGACTAGCGGGAGCAATGAGCAGTTCTTC. This gives the protein CASSFGTSGSNEQFF. Using reference TRBV5-4 and TRBJ2-1 for the parts outside the CDR3, the full variable domain is ETGVTQSPTHLIKTRGQQVTLRCSSQSGHNTVSWYQQALGQGPQFIFQYYREEENGRGNFPPRFSGLQFPNYSSELNVNALELDDSALYLCASSFGTSGSNEQFFGPGTRLTVL.

The genes are TRBV2 and TRBJ2-7; D gene unclear. Per the germline V gene, CDR1 is SNHLY and CDR2 is FYNNEI. V was shortened by 7 bases and J by 7 bases, with 17 bases between the two germline ends. The CDR3 spans 13 residues. The CDR3 nucleotides are TGTGCCAGCACCCCGGGTCTAGTCTCTGAGCAGTACTTC. Amino acids: CASTPGLVSEQYF. The full variable domain, completed using reference TRBV2 and TRBJ2-7, is EPEVTQTPSHQVTQMGQEVILRCVPISNHLYFYWYRQILGQKVEFLVSFYNNEISEKSEIFDDQFSVERPDGSNFTLKIRSTKLEDSAMYFCASTPGLVSEQYFGPGTRLTVT.

This chain joins TRBV28 and TRBJ1-4; 7 positions match TRBD1. With V trimmed by 6 bases and J by 1 base, 8 bases remained unmatched. CDR1 is MDHEN, CDR2 SYDVKM, per germline. The CDR3 spans 16 residues. The CDR3 region has the DNA TGTGCCAGCAGCCATACAGGGGCTCGAACTAATGAAAAACTGTTTTTT. It specifies CASSHTGARTNEKLFF. The variable domain in full, completed from reference TRBV28 and TRBJ1-4, reads DVKVTQSSRYLVKRTGEKVFLECVQDMDHENMFWYRQDPGLGLRLIYFSYDVKMKEKGDIPEGYSVSREKKERFSLILESASTNQTSMYLCASSHTGARTNEKLFFGSGTQLSVL.

V usage is TRBV11-2 and J usage is TRBJ1-2, with 7 bases aligning to TRBD1. Losses at the gene ends were 3 bases for V and 0 bases for J; bases not matched to a gene: 4. The CDR3 spans 15 residues. Germline V gene data show CDR1 as SGHAT and CDR2 as FQNNGV. Written as DNA, the CDR3 is TGTGCCAGCAGCTTGGAGGGGGCAGCTAACTATGGCTACACCTTC. As protein: CASSLEGAANYGYTF.

This clone was picked up a small number of times. Written as DNA, the CDR3 is TGCGCCAGCAGCTTGGGGCAGGCTTACACCTACGAGCAGTACTTC. This gives the protein CASSLGQAYTYEQYF. This sequence joins TRBV5-1 and TRBJ2-7; D is uncertain. The CDR3 is 15 residues long. V was clipped by 0 bases and J by 2 bases, with 12 bases between them. Germline CDR1 and CDR2: SGHRS and YFSETQ. Full variable domain (missing parts from reference TRBV5-1 and TRBJ2-7): KAGVTQTPRYLIKTRGQQVTLSCSPISGHRSVSWYQQTPGQGLQFLFEYFSETQRNKGNFPGRFSGRQFSNSRSEMNVSTLELGDSALYLCASSLGQAYTYEQYFGPGTRLTVT.

The rearrangement links TRBV7-2 to TRBJ2-1, with D perhaps matching TRBD1 (5 bases). V gave up 2 bases and J gave up 4 bases, with 12 bases separating them. Germline V gene sequence: CDR1 SGHTA, CDR2 FQGNSA. This CDR3 has 15 residues. This CDR3 is CASSLRLGQYNEQFF. CDR3 sequence (DNA): TGTGCCAGCAGCTTACGACTGGGGCAATACAATGAGCAGTTCTTC.

This chain joins TRBV27 and TRBJ1-5; D is perhaps TRBD1 (5 bases). Per the germline V gene, CDR1 is MNHEY and CDR2 is SMNVEV (reference sequence). Trimming pared 3 bases from V and 6 bases from J, leaving 12 bases between. This CDR3 is built from 14 residues. The CDR3 spells CASSLQGRGQPQHF. The CDR3 DNA is TGTGCCAGCAGTTTGCAGGGAAGAGGTCAGCCCCAGCATTTT.

V is TRBV30 and J is TRBJ2-5, with 9 bases aligning to TRBD1. Germline trimming cut 1 base from V and 4 bases from J; bases unmatched to any gene: 1. There are 13 residues in the CDR3. Germline V lookup: CDR1 GTSNPN, CDR2 SVGIG (reference sequence). CDR3 nucleotide sequence: TGTGCCTGGAGTGAACAGGGGGCAGAGACCCAGTACTTC. It yields the protein CAWSEQGAETQYF.

The chain is built from TRBV6-1 and TRBJ2-5; 10 bases agree with TRBD1. This CDR3 is built from 17 residues. CDR1 is MNHNS, CDR2 SASEGT, per germline. Trimming cost V 3 bases and J 4 bases; bases outside gene matches: 11. CDR3 in amino acids: CASSETLIGTGAETQYF. The CDR3 coding sequence is TGTGCCAGCAGTGAGACGCTAATCGGGACAGGGGCAGAGACCCAGTACTTC.

The rearrangement uses TRBV11-2 and TRBJ2-6, with D perhaps matching TRBD2 (6 bases). CDR3 length: 16 residues. Trimming cost V 3 bases and J 0 bases, with 9 bases left between them. Germline V gives CDR1 SGHAT, CDR2 FQNNGV. The CDR3 DNA is TGTGCCAGCAGCTTGCGGGGTCGCTCTGGGGCCAACGTCCTGACTTTC. Protein sequence: CASSLRGRSGANVLTF.

V and J are TRBV18 and TRBJ2-7; D unresolved. Trimming shortened V by 4 bases and J by 5 bases, and 9 bases separated the two germline ends. CDR1 is KGHSH and CDR2 is LQKENI in the germline V gene. The CDR3 covers 12 residues. The CDR3 sequence is CASSRNQDEQYF. The CDR3 region has the DNA TGTGCCAGCTCACGGAATCAGGACGAGCAGTACTTC. The full variable domain, rest sourced from reference TRBV18 and TRBJ2-7, is NAGVMQNPRHLVRRRGQEARLRCSPMKGHSHVYWYRQLPEEGLKFMVYLQKENIIDESGMPKERFSAEFPKEGPSILRIQQVVRGDSAAYFCASSRNQDEQYFGPGTRLTVT.

V gene TRBV7-3 combines with J gene TRBJ2-1; 9 bases line up with TRBD2. J gave up 8 bases and V 2 bases, and 10 bases lay outside the gene matches. This CDR3 has 16 residues. Germline V lookup: CDR1 SGHTA, CDR2 FQGTGA. The CDR3 DNA sequence: TGTGCCAGCAGCTTATCAGGAATAGCGGGAGTTGATGAGCAGTTCTTC. Protein: CASSLSGIAGVDEQFF.

This clone was observed once. The chain is built from TRBV5-1 and TRBJ2-5; possible D gene TRBD2, 6 bases. Germline CDR1 is SGHRS and CDR2 is YFSETQ. V lost 1 base and J 5 bases, leaving 18 bases between the germline ends. There are 16 residues in the CDR3. CDR3 coding DNA: TGCGCCAGCAGCTTGAATAGCGGATCCGTCCGGGAGACCCAGTACTTC. As protein: CASSLNSGSVRETQYF.

V is TRBV15 and J is TRBJ2-3; TRBD2 matches 7 bases. CDR1 is LNHNV and CDR2 is YYDKDF in the germline V gene (reference sequence). Trimming took 8 bases from V and 1 from J; bases not matched to a gene: 12. The CDR3 contains 16 residues. The CDR3 region has the DNA TGTGCCACCTCCACGGGAGGTAGAGGAGGCACAGATACGCAGTATTTT. This codes for CATSTGGRGGTDTQYF.

This sequence joins TRBV2 and TRBJ1-2; weak D call: TRBD1 (5 bases). Per the germline V gene, CDR1 is SNHLY and CDR2 is FYNNEI. The CDR3 length is 13 residues. Trimming cost V 6 bases and J 8 bases, with 16 bases left between them. CDR3 residues: CASRASGKGGYTF. DNA of the CDR3: TGTGCCAGCAGGGCCTCAGGGAAGGGGGGCTACACCTTC.

CDR3: CASSLSGVPGDTQYF. The CDR3 nucleotides are TGTGCCAGCAGTTTGTCGGGGGTCCCGGGAGATACGCAGTATTTT. This chain connects TRBV28 to TRBJ2-3; a possible D gene is TRBD2 (6 bases). In germline, CDR1 is MDHEN, CDR2 SYDVKM. This CDR3 spans 15 amino acids. Trimming took off 3 bases at V and 5 bases at J, with 15 bases between the two ends.

This rearrangement joins TRBV9 to TRBJ1-5, with D unclear. The germline V gene has CDR1 SGDLS and CDR2 YYNGEE. The length of the CDR3 is 15 residues. V gave up 4 bases and J gave up 0 bases, with 11 bases separating them. This CDR3 is CASSLSGYSNQPQHF. The DNA of the CDR3 is TGTGCCAGCAGCCTTTCGGGGTATAGCAATCAGCCCCAGCATTTT.

The CDR3, as DNA: TGCGCCAGCAGCTTTCAGGGGGACGAGACCCAGTACTTC. Protein product: CASSFQGDETQYF. This chain connects TRBV5-1 to TRBJ2-5, with 7 bases matching TRBD1. V shed 2 bases and J 5 bases; nucleotides not matched to a gene: 3. Germline values: CDR1 SGHRS, CDR2 YFSETQ. The CDR3 runs 13 residues.

On this clone: Other DNA sequences of this sample code for an identical CDR3. The chain has TRBV19 and TRBJ1-2; TRBD1 agrees at 11 bases. The CDR3 extends over 15 amino acids. Trimming at V came to 6 bases and at J to 3 bases, leaving 6 bases not matched to a gene. Germline-derived CDR1 and CDR2 are LNHDA and SQIVND (reference sequence). The CDR3 region is CASRTGQGAHYGYTF. The DNA for the CDR3 is TGTGCCAGTAGAACTGGACAGGGGGCTCACTATGGCTACACCTTC.

The V gene is TRBV28, the J gene TRBJ1-2; possible D gene TRBD1, 6 bases. The CDR3 is made up of 16 amino acids. The germline CDR1 and CDR2 sequences are MDHEN and SYDVKM. Trimming left V 5 bases short and J 0 bases short, with 16 bases between. This CDR3 is CASSPIRQATNYGYTF. As DNA, the CDR3 is TGTGCCAGCAGTCCCATACGACAGGCCACTAACTATGGCTACACCTTC.